A single sample is the source of the 5 T cell receptor beta chains below, sequenced in a study of immune evolution from preneoplasia to lung adenocarcinoma. Produced via immunoSEQ multiplex PCR; TCRdb's table is partial and in-frame only. The sample holds about 6,100 clones, about 77% seen once. The sequencing input was FFPE minimally invasive lung adenocarcinoma tissue. The receptors derive from a person over 45 with lung adenocarcinoma.

The chain carries TRBV7-2 and TRBJ2-7, with a weak D call TRBD2 (6 bases). V was shortened by 6 bases and J by 0 bases, with 18 bases between the two germline ends. The CDR3 length is 16 residues. The germline V gene encodes CDR1 SGHTA and CDR2 FQGNSA. CDR3 amino acids: CASSQRGGSLSYEQYF. The CDR3 bases are TGTGCCAGCAGTCAAAGGGGAGGTTCACTCTCCTACGAGCAGTACTTC. The variable domain in full, with the rest retrieved from reference TRBV7-2 and TRBJ2-7, is GAGVSQSPSNKVTEKGKDVELRCDPISGHTALYWYRQSLGQGLEFLIYFQGNSAPDKSGLPSDRFSAERTGGSVSTLTIQRTQQEDSAVYLCASSQRGGSLSYEQYFGPGTRLTVT.

This chain joins TRBV11-2 and TRBJ2-7; the D gene is possibly TRBD1 (6 bases). Germline CDR1 is SGHAT and CDR2 is FQNNGV. The ends were cut back, 0 bases at V and 6 bases at J, with 9 bases in the middle. This CDR3 has 13 residues. The CDR3 nucleotides are TGTGCCAGCAGCTTAGAGAGGGGGTCCGAGCAGTACTTC. Protein: CASSLERGSEQYF.

This chain joins TRBV25-1 and TRBJ2-6; perhaps TRBD1 as D (6 bases). The germline V gene has CDR1 MGHDK and CDR2 SYGVNS. The CDR3 covers 18 residues. The V end was cut by 3 bases, the J end by 4 bases, with 19 bases between. This CDR3 reads CASSEVGDTGSGANVLTF. The CDR3 coding sequence is TGTGCCAGCAGTGAGGTGGGGGACACGGGGTCCGGGGCCAACGTCCTGACTTTC.

The rearrangement links TRBV7-9 to TRBJ2-7; the D is unclear. Per the germline V gene, CDR1 is SEHNR and CDR2 is FQNEAQ (reference sequence). V lost 5 bases, J lost 6 bases, and 11 bases lay in between. This CDR3 has 12 amino acids. In DNA form, the CDR3 reads TGTGCCAGCAGCCTTGCGTCGCCCGAGCAGTACTTC. As protein: CASSLASPEQYF. The whole variable domain, filled in from reference TRBV7-9 and TRBJ2-7, reads DTGVSQNPRHKITKRGQNVTFRCDPISEHNRLYWYRQTLGQGPEFLTYFQNEAQLEKSRLLSDRFSAERPKGSFSTLEIQRTEQGDSAMYLCASSLASPEQYFGPGTRLTVT.

The chain couples TRBV5-6 to TRBJ2-2; 8 positions match TRBD1. The CDR3 extends over 16 amino acids. The germline V gene encodes CDR1 SGHDT and CDR2 YYEEEE. V lost 4 bases to trimming and J lost 4 bases; unmatched junction nucleotides: 9. The CDR3 DNA reads TGTGCCAGCAGCCCAACTAGCACAGGGGGCACCGGGGAGCTGTTTTTT. This codes for CASSPTSTGGTGELFF.